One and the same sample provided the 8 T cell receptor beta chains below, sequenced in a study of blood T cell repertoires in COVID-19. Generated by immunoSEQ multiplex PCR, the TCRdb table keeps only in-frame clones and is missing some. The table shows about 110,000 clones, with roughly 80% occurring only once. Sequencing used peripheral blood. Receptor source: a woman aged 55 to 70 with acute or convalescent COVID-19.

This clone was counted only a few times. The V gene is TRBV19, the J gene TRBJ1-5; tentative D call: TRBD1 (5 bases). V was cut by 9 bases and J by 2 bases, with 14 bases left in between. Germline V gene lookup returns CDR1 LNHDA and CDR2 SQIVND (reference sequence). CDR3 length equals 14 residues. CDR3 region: CARRVGTGNQPQHF. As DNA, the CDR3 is TGTGCCAGAAGAGTCGGGACTGGCAATCAGCCCCAGCATTTT.

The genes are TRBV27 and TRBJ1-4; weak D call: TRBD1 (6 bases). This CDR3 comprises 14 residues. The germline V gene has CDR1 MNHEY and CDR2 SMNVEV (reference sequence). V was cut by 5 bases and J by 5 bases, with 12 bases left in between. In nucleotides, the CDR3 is TGTGCCAGCAGTCCTGGACAGATCAATGAAAAACTGTTTTTT. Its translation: CASSPGQINEKLFF.

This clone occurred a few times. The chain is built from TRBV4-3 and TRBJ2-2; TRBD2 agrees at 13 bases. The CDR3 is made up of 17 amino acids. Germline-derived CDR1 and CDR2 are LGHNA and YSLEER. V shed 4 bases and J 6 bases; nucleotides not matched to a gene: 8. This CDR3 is CASSLLAGGLGAGELFF. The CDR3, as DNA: TGCGCCAGCAGCCTACTAGCGGGGGGGCTCGGAGCCGGGGAGCTGTTTTTT.

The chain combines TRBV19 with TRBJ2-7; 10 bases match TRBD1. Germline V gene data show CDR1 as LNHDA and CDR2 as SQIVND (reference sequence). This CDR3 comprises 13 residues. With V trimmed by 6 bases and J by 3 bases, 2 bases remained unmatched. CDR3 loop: CASRRTGGYEQYF. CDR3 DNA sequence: TGTGCCAGTAGGAGGACAGGGGGCTACGAGCAGTACTTC.

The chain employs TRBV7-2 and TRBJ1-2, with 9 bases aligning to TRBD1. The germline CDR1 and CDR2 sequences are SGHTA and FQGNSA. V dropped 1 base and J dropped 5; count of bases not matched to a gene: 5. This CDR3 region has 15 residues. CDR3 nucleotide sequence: TGTGCCAGCAGCTTAGGGGGACAGGGATGGTATGGCTACACCTTC. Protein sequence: CASSLGGQGWYGYTF.

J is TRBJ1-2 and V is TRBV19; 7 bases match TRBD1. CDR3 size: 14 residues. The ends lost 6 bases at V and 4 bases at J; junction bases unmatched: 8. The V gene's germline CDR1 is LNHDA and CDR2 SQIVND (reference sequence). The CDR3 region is CASSKGAGGYGYTF. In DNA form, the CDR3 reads TGTGCCAGTAGCAAGGGGGCAGGGGGCTATGGCTACACCTTC.

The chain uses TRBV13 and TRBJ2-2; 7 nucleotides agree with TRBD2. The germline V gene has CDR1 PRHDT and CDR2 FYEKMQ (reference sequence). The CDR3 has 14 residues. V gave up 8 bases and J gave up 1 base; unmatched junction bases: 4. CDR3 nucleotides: TGTGCCAGCGCGCGGGGGAGGAACACCGGGGAGCTGTTTTTT. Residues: CASARGRNTGELFF. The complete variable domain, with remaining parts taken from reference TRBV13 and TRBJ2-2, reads AAGVIQSPRHLIKEKRETATLKCYPIPRHDTVYWYQQGPGQDPQFLISFYEKMQSDKGSIPDRFSAQQFSDYHSELNMSSLELGDSALYFCASARGRNTGELFFGEGSRLTVL.

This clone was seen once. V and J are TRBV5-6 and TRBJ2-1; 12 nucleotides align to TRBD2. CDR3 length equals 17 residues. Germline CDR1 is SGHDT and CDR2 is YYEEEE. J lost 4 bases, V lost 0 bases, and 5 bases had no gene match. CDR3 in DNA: TGTGCCAGCAGCTTGGAACTAGCGGGGGGCCTTTACAATGAGCAGTTCTTC. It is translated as CASSLELAGGLYNEQFF.